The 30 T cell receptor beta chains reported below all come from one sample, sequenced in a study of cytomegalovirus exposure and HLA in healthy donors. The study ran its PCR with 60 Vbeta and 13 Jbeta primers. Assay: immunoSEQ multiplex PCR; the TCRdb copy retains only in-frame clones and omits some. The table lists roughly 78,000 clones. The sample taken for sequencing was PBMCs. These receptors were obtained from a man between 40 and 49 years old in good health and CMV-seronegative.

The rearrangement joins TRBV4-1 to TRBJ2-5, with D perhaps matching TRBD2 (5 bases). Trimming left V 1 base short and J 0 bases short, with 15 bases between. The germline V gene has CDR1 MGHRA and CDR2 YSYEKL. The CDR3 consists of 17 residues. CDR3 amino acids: CASSQAPRAAYQETQYF. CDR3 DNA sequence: TGCGCCAGCAGCCAAGCCCCGAGAGCGGCTTACCAAGAGACCCAGTACTTC.

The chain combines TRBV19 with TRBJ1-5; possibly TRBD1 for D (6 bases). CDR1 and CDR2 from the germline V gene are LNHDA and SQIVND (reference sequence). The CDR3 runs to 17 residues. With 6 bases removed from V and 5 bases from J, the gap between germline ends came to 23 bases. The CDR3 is CASRTVHTGLSHQPQHF. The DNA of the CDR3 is TGTGCCAGTAGAACCGTCCACACAGGGTTAAGCCATCAGCCCCAGCATTTT.

As DNA, the CDR3 is TGTGCCAGCAGGGGACAGGGGGACACTGAAGCTTTCTTT. Protein product: CASRGQGDTEAFF. This chain connects TRBV28 to TRBJ1-1, with TRBD1 matching 11 bases. The germline gives CDR1 MDHEN, CDR2 SYDVKM. CDR3 size: 13 residues. V gave up 6 bases and J gave up 3 bases; unmatched junction bases: 0.

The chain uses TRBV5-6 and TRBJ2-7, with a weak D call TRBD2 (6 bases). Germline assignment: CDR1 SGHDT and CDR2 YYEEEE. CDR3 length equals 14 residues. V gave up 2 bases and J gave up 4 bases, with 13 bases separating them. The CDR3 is CASSLGLISYEQYF. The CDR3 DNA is TGTGCCAGCAGCTTAGGACTAATATCTTACGAGCAGTACTTC.

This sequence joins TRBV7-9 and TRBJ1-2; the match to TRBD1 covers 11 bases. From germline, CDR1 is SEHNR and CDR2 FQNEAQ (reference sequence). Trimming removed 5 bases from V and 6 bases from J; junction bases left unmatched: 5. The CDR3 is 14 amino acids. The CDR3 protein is CASSVGQGAHGYTF. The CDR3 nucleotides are TGTGCCAGCAGCGTCGGACAGGGGGCGCATGGCTACACCTTC.

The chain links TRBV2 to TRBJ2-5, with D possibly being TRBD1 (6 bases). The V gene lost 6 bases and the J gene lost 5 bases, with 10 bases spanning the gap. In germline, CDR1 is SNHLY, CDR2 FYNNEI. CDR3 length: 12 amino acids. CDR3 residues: CASRGRGETQYF. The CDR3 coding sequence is TGTGCCAGCAGGGGAAGGGGGGAGACCCAGTACTTC. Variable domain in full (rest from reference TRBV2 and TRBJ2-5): EPEVTQTPSHQVTQMGQEVILRCVPISNHLYFYWYRQILGQKVEFLVSFYNNEISEKSEIFDDQFSVERPDGSNFTLKIRSTKLEDSAMYFCASRGRGETQYFGPGTRLLVL.

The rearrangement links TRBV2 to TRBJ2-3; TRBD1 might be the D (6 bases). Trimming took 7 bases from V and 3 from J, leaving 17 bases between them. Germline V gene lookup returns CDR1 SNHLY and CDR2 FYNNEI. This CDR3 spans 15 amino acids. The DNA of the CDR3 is TGTGCCAGCACCGAGGTCAGGGGTGGGACAGATACGCAGTATTTT. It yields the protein CASTEVRGGTDTQYF.

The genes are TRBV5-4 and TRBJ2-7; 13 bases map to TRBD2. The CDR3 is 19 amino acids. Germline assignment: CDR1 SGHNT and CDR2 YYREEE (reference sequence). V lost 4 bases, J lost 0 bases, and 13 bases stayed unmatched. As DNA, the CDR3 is TGTGCCAGCAGCGGGAGGGGACTAGCGGGAACCTCCACCTCCTACGAGCAGTACTTC. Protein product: CASSGRGLAGTSTSYEQYF.

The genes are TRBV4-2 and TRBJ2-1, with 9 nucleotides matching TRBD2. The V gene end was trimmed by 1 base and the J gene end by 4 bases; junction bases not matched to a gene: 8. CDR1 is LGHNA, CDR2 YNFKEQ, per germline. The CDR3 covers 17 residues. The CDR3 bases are TGTGCCAGCAGCCAAGTTTCAGCGGGGGGTCAGTACAATGAGCAGTTCTTC. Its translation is CASSQVSAGGQYNEQFF.

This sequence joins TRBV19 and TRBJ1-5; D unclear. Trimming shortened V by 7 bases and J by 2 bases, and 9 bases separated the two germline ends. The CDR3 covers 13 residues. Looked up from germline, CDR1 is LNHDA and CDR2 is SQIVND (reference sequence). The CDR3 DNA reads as TGTGCCAGTATGCCGTTAGGCAATCAGCCCCAGCATTTT. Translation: CASMPLGNQPQHF.

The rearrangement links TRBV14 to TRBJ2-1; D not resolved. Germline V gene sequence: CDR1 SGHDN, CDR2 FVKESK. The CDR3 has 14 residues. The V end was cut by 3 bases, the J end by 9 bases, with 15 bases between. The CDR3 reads CASSQKLLGFEQFF. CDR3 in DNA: TGTGCCAGCAGCCAGAAACTACTGGGTTTTGAGCAGTTCTTC.

The CDR3 protein is CASSIATGTGTTGELFF. In nucleotides, the CDR3 is TGTGCCAGCAGCATAGCTACAGGTACAGGAACCACCGGGGAGCTGTTTTTT. J is TRBJ2-2 and V is TRBV9; possible D gene TRBD1, 5 bases. V lost 4 bases and J 4 bases, leaving 20 bases between the germline ends. Germline V CDR1 and CDR2: SGDLS, YYNGEE. This CDR3 is built from 17 residues. Complete variable domain (other parts from reference TRBV9 and TRBJ2-2): DSGVTQTPKHLITATGQRVTLRCSPRSGDLSVYWYQQSLDQGLQFLIQYYNGEERAKGNILERFSAQQFPDLHSELNLSSLELGDSALYFCASSIATGTGTTGELFFGEGSRLTVL.

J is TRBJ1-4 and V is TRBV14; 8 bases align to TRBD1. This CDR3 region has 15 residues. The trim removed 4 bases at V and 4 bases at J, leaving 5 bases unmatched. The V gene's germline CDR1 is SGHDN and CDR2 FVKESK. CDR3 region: CASSRKQGVNEKLFF. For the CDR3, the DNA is TGTGCCAGCAGCCGAAAACAGGGGGTTAATGAAAAACTGTTTTTT.

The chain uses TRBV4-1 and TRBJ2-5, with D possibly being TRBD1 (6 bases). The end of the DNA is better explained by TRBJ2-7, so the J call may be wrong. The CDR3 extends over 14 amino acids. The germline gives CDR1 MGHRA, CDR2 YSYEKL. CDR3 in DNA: TGCGCCAGCAGCCAACAGGGGAGCTCCTACGAGCAGTACTTC. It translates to CASSQQGSSYEQYF.

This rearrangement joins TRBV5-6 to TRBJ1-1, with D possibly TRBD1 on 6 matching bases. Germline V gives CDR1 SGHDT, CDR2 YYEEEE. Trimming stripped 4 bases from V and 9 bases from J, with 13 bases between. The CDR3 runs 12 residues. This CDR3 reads CASSAGAHKAFF. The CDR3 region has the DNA TGTGCCAGCAGCGCGGGGGCCCACAAAGCTTTCTTT. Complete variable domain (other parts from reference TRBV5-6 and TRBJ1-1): DAGVTQSPTHLIKTRGQQVTLRCSPKSGHDTVSWYQQALGQGPQFIFQYYEEEERQRGNFPDRFSGHQFPNYSSELNVNALLLGDSALYLCASSAGAHKAFFGQGTRLTVV.

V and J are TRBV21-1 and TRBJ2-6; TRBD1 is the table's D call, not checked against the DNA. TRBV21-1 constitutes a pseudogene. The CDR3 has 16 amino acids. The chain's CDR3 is CASSRDRDSGANVLTF. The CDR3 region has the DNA TGTGCCAGCAGCAGAGACAGGGACTCTGGGGCCAACGTCCTGACTTTC.

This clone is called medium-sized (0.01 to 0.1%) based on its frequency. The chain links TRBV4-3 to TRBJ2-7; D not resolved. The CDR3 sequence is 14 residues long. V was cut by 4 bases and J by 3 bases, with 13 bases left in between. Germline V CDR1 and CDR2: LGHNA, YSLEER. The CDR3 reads CASSRSTHYYEQYF. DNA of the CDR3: TGCGCCAGCAGCCGAAGTACTCATTACTACGAGCAGTACTTC.

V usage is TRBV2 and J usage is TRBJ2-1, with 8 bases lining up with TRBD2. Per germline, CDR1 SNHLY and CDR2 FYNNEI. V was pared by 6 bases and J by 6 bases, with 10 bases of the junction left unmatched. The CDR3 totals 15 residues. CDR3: CASRDAGTRGNEQFF. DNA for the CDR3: TGTGCCAGCAGAGACGCCGGGACTAGAGGCAATGAGCAGTTCTTC.

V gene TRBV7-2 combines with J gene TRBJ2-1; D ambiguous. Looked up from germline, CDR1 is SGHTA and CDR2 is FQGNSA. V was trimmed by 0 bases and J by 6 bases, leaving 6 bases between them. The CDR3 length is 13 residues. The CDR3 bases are TGTGCCAGCAGCTTAGCGCCCGGCAATGAGCAGTTCTTC. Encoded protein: CASSLAPGNEQFF.

CDR3: CASSYPGLDVGSDQFF. The CDR3, as DNA: TGCGCCAGCAGCTACCCGGGACTAGATGTGGGGTCAGACCAGTTCTTC. The V and J genes are TRBV5-1 and TRBJ2-1, with 8 bases identical to TRBD2. The germline V gene encodes CDR1 SGHRS and CDR2 YFSETQ. Trimming at V came to 3 bases and at J to 13 bases, leaving 18 bases not matched to a gene. This CDR3 is 16 amino acids long.

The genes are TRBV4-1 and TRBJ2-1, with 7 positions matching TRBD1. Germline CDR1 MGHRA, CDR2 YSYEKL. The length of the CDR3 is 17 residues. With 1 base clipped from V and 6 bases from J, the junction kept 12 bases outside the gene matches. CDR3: CASSQVGGRTRINEQFF. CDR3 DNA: TGCGCCAGCAGCCAAGTAGGGGGCCGGACGAGAATCAATGAGCAGTTCTTC.

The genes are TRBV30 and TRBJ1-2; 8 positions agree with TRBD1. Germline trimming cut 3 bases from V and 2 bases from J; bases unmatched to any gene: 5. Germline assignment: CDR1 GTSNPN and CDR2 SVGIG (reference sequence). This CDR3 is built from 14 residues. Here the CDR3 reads CAWRRTGQNYGYTF. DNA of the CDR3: TGTGCCTGGAGAAGGACAGGGCAGAACTATGGCTACACCTTC. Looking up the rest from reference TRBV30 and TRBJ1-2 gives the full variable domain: SQTIHQWPATLVQPVGSPLSLECTVEGTSNPNLYWYRQAAGRGLQLLFYSVGIGQISSEVPQNLSASRPQDRQFILSSKKLLLSDSGFYLCAWRRTGQNYGYTFGSGTRLTVV.

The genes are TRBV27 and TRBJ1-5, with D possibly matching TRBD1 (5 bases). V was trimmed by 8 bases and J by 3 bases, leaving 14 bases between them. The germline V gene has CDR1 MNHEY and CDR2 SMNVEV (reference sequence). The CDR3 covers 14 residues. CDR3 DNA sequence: TGTGCCAGCGCACGCCAGGGCGACAATCAGCCCCAGCATTTT. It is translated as CASARQGDNQPQHF.

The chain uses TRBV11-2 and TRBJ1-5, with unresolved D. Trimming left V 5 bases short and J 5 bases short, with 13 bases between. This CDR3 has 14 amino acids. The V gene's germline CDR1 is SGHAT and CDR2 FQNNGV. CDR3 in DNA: TGTGCCAGCAGCCAACCGGGGTTGCATCAGCCCCAGCATTTT. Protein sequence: CASSQPGLHQPQHF.

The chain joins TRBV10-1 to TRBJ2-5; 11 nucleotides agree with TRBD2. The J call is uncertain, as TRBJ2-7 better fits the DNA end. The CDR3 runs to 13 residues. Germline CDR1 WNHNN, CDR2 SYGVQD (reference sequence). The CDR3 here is CASRAGTSGEQYF. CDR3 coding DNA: TGCGCCAGCAGAGCCGGGACTAGCGGCGAGCAGTACTTC.

Here the CDR3 reads CASRNPQVQGVGGANVLTF. The CDR3 region has the DNA TGTGCCAGCAGGAATCCCCAGGTACAGGGGGTAGGTGGGGCCAACGTCCTGACTTTC. The chain couples TRBV28 to TRBJ2-6; 8 bases line up with TRBD1. The V segment lost 6 bases and the J segment 3 bases; nucleotides outside the gene matches: 16. The CDR3 is 19 amino acids. The germline CDR1 and CDR2 sequences are MDHEN and SYDVKM.

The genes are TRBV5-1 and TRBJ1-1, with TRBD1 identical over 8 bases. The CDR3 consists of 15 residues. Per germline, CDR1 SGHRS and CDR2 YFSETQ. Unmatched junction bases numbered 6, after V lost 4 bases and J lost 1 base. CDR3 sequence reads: CASSGGQVGNTEAFF. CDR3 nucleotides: TGCGCCAGCAGCGGGGGACAGGTAGGGAACACTGAAGCTTTCTTT.

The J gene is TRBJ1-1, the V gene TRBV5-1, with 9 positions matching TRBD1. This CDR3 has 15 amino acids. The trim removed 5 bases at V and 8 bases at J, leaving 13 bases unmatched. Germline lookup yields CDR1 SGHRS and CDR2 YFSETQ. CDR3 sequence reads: CASSRQGGILKEAFF. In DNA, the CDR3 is TGCGCCAGCAGTCGACAGGGGGGCATCCTTAAAGAAGCTTTCTTT.

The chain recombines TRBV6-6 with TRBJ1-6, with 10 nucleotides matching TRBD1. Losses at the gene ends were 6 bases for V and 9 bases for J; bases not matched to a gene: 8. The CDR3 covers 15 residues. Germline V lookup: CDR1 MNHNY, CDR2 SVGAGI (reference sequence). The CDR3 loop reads CASREPGQGSSPLHF. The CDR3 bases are TGTGCCAGCAGGGAACCGGGACAGGGGAGTTCACCCCTCCACTTT.

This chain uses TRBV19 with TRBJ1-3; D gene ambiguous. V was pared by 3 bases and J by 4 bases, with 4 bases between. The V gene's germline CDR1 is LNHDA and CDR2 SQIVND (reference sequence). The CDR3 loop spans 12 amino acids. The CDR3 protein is CASSIPGNTIYF. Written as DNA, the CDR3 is TGTGCCAGTAGTATTCCGGGAAACACCATATATTTT.